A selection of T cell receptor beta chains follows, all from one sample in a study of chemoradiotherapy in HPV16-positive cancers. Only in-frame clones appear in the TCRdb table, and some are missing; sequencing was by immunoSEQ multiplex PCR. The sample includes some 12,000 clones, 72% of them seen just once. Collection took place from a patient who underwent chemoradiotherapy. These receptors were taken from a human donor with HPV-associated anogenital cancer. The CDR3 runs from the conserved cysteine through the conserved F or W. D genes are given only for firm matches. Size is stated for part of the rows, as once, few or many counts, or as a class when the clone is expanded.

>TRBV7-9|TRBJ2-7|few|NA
TGTGCCAGCAGCCAAGACAGGTCTGGGCAGTACTTC
CASSQDRSGQYF
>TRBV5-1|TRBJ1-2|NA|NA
TGCGCCAGCAGCTCGGACGGAAAGGGAGGCTACACCTTC
CASSSDGKGGYTF
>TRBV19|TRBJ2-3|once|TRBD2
TGTGCCAGTAGTATCCCAGCGGGAGAAGGCACAGATACGCAGTATTTT
CASSIPAGEGTDTQYF
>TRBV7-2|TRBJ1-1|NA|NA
TGTGCCAGCAGCTCCCCCCCTCACACTGAAGCTTTCTTT
CASSSPPHTEAFF
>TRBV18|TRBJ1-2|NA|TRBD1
TGTGCCAGCTCACCACCGGGCGGGACAGGATTTGGCTACACCTTC
CASSPPGGTGFGYTF
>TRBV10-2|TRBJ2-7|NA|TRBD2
TGCGCCAGCGGGGCGGGCGGGAGGTTCTACGAGCAGTACTTC
CASGAGGRFYEQYF
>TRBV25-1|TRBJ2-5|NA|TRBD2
TGTGCCAGCAGTGATTTTGCGGGAGTCCAAGAGACCCAGTACTTC
CASSDFAGVQETQYF
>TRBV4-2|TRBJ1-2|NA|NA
TGTGCCAGCAGCCAAGTCCAGAAGACTAACTATGGCTACACCTTC
CASSQVQKTNYGYTF
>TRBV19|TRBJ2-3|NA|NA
TGTGCCAGTACTCCTGAAACCTACCCAGATACGCAGTATTTT
CASTPETYPDTQYF
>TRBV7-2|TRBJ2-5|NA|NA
TGTGCCAGCAGCTTAGGTCGGGGCGAGACCCAGTACTTC
CASSLGRGETQYF
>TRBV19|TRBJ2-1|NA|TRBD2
TGTGCCAGTAGTATATTAGGTGCGGCTAGCGGCAGCTCCTACAATGAGCAGTTCTTC
CASSILGAASGSSYNEQFF
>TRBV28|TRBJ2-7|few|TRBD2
TGTGCCAGCAGACCTAGCGGGAGCTACGAGCAGTACTTC
CASRPSGSYEQYF
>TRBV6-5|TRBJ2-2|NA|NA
TGTGCCAGCCGGAGAACAACGAACACCGGGGAGCTGTTTTTT
CASRRTTNTGELFF
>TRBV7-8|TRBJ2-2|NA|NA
TGTGCCAGCAGCTTAGGGCTAGTGAACACCGGGGAGCTGTTTTTT
CASSLGLVNTGELFF
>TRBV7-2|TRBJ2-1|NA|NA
TGTGCCAGCAGCTTAGCGAGTGGGGGTTACAATGAGCAGTTCTTC
CASSLASGGYNEQFF
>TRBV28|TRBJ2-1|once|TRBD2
TGTGCCAGCAGTGGCCTAGCGGGCCGATACAATGAGCAGTTCTTC
CASSGLAGRYNEQFF
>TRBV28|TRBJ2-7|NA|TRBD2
TGTGCCAGCAGTTTAAGCGGGAGATCCTACGAGCAGTACTTC
CASSLSGRSYEQYF
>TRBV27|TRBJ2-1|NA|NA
TGTGCCAGCAGCTTTGGGGGAAATGAGCAGTTCTTC
CASSFGGNEQFF
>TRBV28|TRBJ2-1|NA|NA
TGTGCCAGCTACTCGCGGGGCTCTAATGAGCAGTTCTTC
CASYSRGSNEQFF
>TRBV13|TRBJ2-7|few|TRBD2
TGTGCCAGCAGCCCGGGACTAGCGGGAGGGCCTAGGACCTACGAGCAGTACTTC
CASSPGLAGGPRTYEQYF
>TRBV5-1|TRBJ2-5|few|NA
TGCGCCAGCAGCTTGGACAGGGAAGAGACCCAGTACTTC
CASSLDREETQYF
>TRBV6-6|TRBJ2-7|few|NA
TGTGCCAGCAGTTACTCGACGGACTCCTACGAGCAGTACTTC
CASSYSTDSYEQYF
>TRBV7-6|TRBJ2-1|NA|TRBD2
TGTGCCAGCAGCCCGGCGCACGGGCTAGCGGTTAACAATGAGCAGTTCTTC
CASSPAHGLAVNNEQFF
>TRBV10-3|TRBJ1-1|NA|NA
TGTGCCATCAGACCCGACCAGGGAGTCGGGATGAACACTGAAGCTTTCTTT
CAIRPDQGVGMNTEAFF
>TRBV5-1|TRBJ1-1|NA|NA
TGCGCCAGCGGGCCGGGACACGGGGATAGGAACACTGAAGCTTTCTTT
CASGPGHGDRNTEAFF
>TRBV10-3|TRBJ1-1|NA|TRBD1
TGTGCCATCAGTGAACCACGACAGGGGGGTGTAGGTGAAGCTTTCTTT
CAISEPRQGGVGEAFF
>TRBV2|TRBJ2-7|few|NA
TGTGCCAGCAGTACTGTCAGCTACGAGCAGTACTTC
CASSTVSYEQYF